Listed here is a single T cell receptor beta chain. Possible read error: a much larger clone is one base away. The same CDR3 also results from other DNA sequences found in this sample. These data belong to a study of control samples from healthy donors and cancer patients. The germline gives CDR1 SGHTA, CDR2 FQGTGA. V dropped 5 bases and J dropped 4; count of bases not matched to a gene: 5. The CDR3 covers 15 residues. Method: immunoSEQ multiplex PCR; TCRdb's copy keeps in-frame clones and lacks some. The repertoire consists of more than 150,000 clones, with 80% to 95% occurring once and the leading ten covering 0.55% to 0.7%.

The TCR was taken from a woman aged 30 to 39 in good health. Sequenced: blood. The genes are TRBV7-3 and TRBJ2-1; 10 bases agree with TRBD2. The CDR3 sequence is CASSALAGVYNEQFF. DNA of the CDR3: TGTGCCAGCAGCGCTCTAGCGGGAGTTTACAATGAGCAGTTCTTC.